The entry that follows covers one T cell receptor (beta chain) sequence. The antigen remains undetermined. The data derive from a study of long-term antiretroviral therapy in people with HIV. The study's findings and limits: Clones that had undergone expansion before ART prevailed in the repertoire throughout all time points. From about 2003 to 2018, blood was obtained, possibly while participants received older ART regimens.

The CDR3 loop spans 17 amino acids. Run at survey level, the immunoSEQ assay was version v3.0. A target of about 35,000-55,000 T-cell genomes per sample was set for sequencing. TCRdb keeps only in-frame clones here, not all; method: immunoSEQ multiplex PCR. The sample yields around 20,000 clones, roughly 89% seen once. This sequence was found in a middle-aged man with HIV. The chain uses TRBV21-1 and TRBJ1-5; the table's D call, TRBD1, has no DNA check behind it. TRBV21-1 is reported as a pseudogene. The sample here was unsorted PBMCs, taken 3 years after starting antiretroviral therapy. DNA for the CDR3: TGTGCCAGCAGCACATTGGGGCAGGTCTTGAGCAATCAGCCCCAGCATTTT. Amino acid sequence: CASSTLGQVLSNQPQHF.